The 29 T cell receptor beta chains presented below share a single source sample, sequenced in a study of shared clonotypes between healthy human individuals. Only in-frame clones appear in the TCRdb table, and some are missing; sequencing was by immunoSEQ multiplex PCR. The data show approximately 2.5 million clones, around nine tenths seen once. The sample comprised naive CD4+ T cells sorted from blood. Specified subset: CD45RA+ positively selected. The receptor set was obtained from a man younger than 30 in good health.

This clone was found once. The CDR3 bases are TGTGCCAGTAGTATACAGACAGGGCCCAATGAGCAGTTCTTC. The encoded protein is CASSIQTGPNEQFF. The chain joins TRBV19 to TRBJ2-1, with TRBD1 matching over 7 bases. CDR3 length equals 14 residues. Trimming took 2 bases from V and 6 from J; bases not matched to a gene: 4. CDR1 and CDR2 from the germline V gene are LNHDA and SQIVND (reference sequence).

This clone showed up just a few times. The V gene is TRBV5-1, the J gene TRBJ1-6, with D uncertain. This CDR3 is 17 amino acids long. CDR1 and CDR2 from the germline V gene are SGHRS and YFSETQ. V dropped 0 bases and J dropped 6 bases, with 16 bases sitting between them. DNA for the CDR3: TGCGCCAGCAGCTTGGCAAGGGCCCCCGGAGTTAATTCACCCCTCCACTTT. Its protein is CASSLARAPGVNSPLHF.

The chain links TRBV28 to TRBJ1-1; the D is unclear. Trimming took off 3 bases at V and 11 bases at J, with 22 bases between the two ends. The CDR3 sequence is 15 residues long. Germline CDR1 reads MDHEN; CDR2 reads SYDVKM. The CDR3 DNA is TGTGCCAGCAGTTTTATACCCCCCCGGCGCGTAGACGCTTTCTTT. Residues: CASSFIPPRRVDAFF. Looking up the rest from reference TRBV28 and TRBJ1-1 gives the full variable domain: DVKVTQSSRYLVKRTGEKVFLECVQDMDHENMFWYRQDPGLGLRLIYFSYDVKMKEKGDIPEGYSVSREKKERFSLILESASTNQTSMYLCASSFIPPRRVDAFFGQGTRLTVV.

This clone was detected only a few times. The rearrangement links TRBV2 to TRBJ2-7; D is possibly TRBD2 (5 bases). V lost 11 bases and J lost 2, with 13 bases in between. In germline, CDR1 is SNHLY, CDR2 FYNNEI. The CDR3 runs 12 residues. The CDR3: CAVRGFAYEQYF. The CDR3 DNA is TGTGCCGTCCGGGGTTTCGCCTACGAGCAGTACTTC.

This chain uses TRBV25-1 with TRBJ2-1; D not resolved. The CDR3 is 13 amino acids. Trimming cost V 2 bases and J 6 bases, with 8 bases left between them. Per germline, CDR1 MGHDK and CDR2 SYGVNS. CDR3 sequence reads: CASSEAGVNEQFF. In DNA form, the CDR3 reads TGTGCCAGCAGTGAAGCTGGGGTCAATGAGCAGTTCTTC.

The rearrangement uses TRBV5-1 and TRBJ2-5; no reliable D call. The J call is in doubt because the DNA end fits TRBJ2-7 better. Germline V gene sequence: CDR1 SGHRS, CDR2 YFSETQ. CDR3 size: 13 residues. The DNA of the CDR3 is TGCGCCAGCAGCTTGGCTGCGAGCTACGAGCAGTACTTC. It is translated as CASSLAASYEQYF.

The CDR3 is CASSPPWGTGAYNEQFF. The CDR3 DNA reads as TGTGCCAGCTCACCACCGTGGGGGACAGGGGCCTACAATGAGCAGTTCTTC. This chain links TRBV18 with TRBJ2-1; TRBD1 agrees at 10 bases. The length of the CDR3 is 17 residues. Germline CDR1 reads KGHSH; CDR2 reads LQKENI. The ends lost 0 bases at V and 2 bases at J; junction bases unmatched: 4.

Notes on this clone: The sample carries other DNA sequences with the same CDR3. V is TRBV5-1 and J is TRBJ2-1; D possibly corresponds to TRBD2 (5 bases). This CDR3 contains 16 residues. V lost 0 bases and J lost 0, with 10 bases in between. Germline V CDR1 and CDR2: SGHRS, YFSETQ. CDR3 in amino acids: CASSLVGSSSYNEQFF. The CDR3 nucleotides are TGCGCCAGCAGCTTGGTTGGGAGTAGCTCCTACAATGAGCAGTTCTTC.

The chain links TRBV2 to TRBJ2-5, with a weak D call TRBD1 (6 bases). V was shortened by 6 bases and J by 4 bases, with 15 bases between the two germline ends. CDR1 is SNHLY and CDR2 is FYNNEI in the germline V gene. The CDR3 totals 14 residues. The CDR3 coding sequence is TGTGCCAGCAGAGCTTGGGGGCCTGGAGAGACCCAGTACTTC. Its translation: CASRAWGPGETQYF.

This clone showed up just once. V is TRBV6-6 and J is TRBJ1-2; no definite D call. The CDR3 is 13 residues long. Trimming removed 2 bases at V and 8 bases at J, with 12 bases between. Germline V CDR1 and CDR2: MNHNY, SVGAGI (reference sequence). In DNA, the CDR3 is TGTGCCAGCAGTTACAGTCCCGAAGGGGGCTACACCTTC. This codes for CASSYSPEGGYTF.

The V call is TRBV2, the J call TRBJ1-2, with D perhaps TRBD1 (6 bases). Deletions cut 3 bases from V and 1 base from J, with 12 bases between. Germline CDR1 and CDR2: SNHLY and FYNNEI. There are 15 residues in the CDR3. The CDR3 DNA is TGTGCCAGCAGTGAGGGCAGGGGAAATAACTATGGCTACACCTTC. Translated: CASSEGRGNNYGYTF.

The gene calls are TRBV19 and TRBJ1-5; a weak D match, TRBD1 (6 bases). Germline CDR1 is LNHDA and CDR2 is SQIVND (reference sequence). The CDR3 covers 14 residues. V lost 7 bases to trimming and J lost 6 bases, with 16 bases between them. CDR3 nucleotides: TGTGCCAGTACGAGATCGGAGGGGGGTCAGCCCCAGCATTTT. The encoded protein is CASTRSEGGQPQHF.

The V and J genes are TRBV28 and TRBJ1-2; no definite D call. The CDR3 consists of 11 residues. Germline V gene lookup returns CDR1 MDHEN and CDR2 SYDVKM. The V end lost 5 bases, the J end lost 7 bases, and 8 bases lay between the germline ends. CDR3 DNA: TGTGCCAGCAGTCTGTACGGTGGCTACACCTTC. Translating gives CASSLYGGYTF.

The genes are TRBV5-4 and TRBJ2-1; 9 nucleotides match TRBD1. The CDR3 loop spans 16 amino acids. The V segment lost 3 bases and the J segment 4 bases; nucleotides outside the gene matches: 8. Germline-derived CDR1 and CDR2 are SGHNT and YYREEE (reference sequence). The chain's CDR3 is CASSSSPGQGYNEQFF. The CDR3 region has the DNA TGTGCCAGCAGCTCGTCACCGGGACAGGGATACAATGAGCAGTTCTTC. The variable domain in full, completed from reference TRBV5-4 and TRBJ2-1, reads ETGVTQSPTHLIKTRGQQVTLRCSSQSGHNTVSWYQQALGQGPQFIFQYYREEENGRGNFPPRFSGLQFPNYSSELNVNALELDDSALYLCASSSSPGQGYNEQFFGPGTRLTVL.

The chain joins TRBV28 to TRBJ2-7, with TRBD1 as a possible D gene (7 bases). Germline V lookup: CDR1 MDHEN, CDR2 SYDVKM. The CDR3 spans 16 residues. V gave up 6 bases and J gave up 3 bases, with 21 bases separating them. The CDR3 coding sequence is TGTGCCAGCAGACTAGAGGCGGGACAGAACTTCTACGAGCAGTACTTC. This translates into CASRLEAGQNFYEQYF.

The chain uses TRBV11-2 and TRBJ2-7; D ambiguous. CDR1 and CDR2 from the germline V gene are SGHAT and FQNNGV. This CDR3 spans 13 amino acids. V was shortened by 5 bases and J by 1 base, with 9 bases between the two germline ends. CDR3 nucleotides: TGTGCCAGCAGCCGACTGCGATCCTACGAGCAGTACTTC. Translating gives CASSRLRSYEQYF.

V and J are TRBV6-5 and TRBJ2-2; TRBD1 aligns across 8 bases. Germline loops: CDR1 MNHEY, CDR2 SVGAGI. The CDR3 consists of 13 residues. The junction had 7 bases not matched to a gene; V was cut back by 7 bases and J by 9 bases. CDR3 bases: TGTGCCAGCAAGGCAGGGGGCCTCCGGGAGCTGTTTTTT. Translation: CASKAGGLRELFF.

The CDR3 coding sequence is TGCGCCAGCAGTGAGGGGACTAGCGGGAGTCGGGAGCAGTACTTC. This encodes CASSEGTSGSREQYF. The chain recombines TRBV10-1 with TRBJ2-7; 14 nucleotides agree with TRBD2. Trimming at V came to 2 bases and at J to 7 bases, leaving 4 bases not matched to a gene. CDR3 size: 15 residues. CDR1 and CDR2 from the germline V gene are WNHNN and SYGVQD (reference sequence).

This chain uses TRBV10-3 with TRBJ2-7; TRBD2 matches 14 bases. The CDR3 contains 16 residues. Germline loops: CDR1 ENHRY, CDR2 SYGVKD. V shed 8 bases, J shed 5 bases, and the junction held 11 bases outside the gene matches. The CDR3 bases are TGTGCCATCCAGAACCGGGGGGGACTAGCGGGAGACGAGCAGTACTTC. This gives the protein CAIQNRGGLAGDEQYF.

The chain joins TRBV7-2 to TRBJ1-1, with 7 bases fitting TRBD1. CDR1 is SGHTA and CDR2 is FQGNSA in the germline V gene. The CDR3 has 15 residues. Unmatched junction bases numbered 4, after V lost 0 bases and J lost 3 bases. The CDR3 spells CASSLARTGDTEAFF. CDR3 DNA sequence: TGTGCCAGCAGCTTAGCCCGGACAGGCGACACTGAAGCTTTCTTT.

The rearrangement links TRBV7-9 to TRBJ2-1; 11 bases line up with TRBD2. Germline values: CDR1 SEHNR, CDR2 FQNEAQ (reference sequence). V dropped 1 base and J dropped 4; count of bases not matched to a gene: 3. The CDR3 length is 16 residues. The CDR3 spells CASSLEGTSGYNEQFF. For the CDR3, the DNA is TGTGCCAGCAGCTTAGAGGGGACTAGCGGATACAATGAGCAGTTCTTC.

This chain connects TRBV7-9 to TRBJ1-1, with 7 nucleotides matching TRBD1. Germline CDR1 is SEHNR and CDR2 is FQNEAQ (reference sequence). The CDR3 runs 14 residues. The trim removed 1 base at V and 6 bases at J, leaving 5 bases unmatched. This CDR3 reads CASSLGQGVPEAFF. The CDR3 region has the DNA TGTGCCAGCAGCTTAGGACAGGGAGTCCCTGAAGCTTTCTTT.

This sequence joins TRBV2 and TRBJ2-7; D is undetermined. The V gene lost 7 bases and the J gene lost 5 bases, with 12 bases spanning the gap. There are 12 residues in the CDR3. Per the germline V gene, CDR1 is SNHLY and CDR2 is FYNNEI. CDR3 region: CASKFGGNEQYF. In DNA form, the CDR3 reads TGTGCCAGCAAATTCGGTGGCAACGAGCAGTACTTC.

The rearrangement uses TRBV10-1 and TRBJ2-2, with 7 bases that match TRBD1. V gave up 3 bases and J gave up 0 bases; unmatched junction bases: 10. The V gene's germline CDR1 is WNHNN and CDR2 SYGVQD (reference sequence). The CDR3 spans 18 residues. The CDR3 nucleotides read TGCGCCAGCAGTGACTGGACAGGCGAAATCGCGAACACCGGGGAGCTGTTTTTT. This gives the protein CASSDWTGEIANTGELFF.

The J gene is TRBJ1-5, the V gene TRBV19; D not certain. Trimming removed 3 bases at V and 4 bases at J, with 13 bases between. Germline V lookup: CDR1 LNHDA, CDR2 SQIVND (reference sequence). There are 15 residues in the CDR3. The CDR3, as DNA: TGTGCCAGTAGTATGAATTGGGGAAAGAATCAGCCCCAGCATTTT. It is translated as CASSMNWGKNQPQHF.

This chain's CDR3 is CASRLIRPGLAGNNEQFF. CDR3 sequence (DNA): TGCGCCAGCAGACTTATACGCCCGGGACTAGCGGGTAACAATGAGCAGTTCTTC. The V gene is TRBV5-1, the J gene TRBJ2-1, with 12 bases matching TRBD2. This CDR3 region has 18 residues. Germline CDR1 SGHRS, CDR2 YFSETQ. The V gene end was trimmed by 5 bases and the J gene end by 5 bases; junction bases not matched to a gene: 14.

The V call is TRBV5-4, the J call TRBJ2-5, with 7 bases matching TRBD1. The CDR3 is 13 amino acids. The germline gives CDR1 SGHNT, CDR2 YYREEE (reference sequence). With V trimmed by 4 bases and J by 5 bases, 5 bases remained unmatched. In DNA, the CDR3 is TGTGCCAGCAGCAGCCAACAGGGGGAGACCCAGTACTTC. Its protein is CASSSQQGETQYF.

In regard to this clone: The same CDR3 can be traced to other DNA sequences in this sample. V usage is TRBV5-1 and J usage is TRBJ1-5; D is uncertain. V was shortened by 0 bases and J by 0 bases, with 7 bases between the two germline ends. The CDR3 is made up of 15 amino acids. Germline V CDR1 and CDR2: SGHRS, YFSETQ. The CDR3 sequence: CASSLAGYSNQPQHF. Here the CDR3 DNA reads TGCGCCAGCAGCTTGGCGGGATATAGCAATCAGCCCCAGCATTTT.

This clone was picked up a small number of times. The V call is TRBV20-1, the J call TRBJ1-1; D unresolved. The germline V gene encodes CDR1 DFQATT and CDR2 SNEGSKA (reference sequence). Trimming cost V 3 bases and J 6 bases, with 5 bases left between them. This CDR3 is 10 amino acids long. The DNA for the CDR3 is TGCAGTGCTAGTTTGTCTGAAGCTTTCTTT. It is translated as CSASLSEAFF.